This T cell receptor (beta chain) was observed in a study of Ad26.COV2.S vaccination and SARS-CoV-2 variants. Study-level findings and limits: Reports say spike-specific CD8+ and CD4+ T cell responses covered substantial breadth after vaccination.

TCRdb's copy holds only in-frame clones and misses some; the assay was immunoSEQ multiplex PCR. The table shows 360,000 or so clones, with approximately 91% occurring only once. Trimming took 3 bases from V and 2 from J; bases not matched to a gene: 3. The length of the CDR3 is 14 residues. CDR1 and CDR2 from the germline V gene are SGHAT and FQDESV (reference sequence). This sample's treatment: some 19 received Ad26.COV2.S at low or high dose, single or two shots; about five received placebo; per-sample allocation not given. Sampling happened 63 days after the first vaccine or placebo injection. With regard to this clone: Its antigen is still unknown.

The sequence was obtained from a person aged 18-60 years who received the Ad26.COV2.S COVID-19 vaccine or a placebo. The specimen was peripheral blood, collected in a trial of Ad26.COV2.S vaccine versus placebo. The V gene is TRBV11-1, the J gene TRBJ1-2; TRBD1 matches 7 bases. Here the CDR3 DNA reads TGTGCCAGCAGCTTGGGGGACAGAAACTATGGCTACACCTTC. It translates to CASSLGDRNYGYTF.